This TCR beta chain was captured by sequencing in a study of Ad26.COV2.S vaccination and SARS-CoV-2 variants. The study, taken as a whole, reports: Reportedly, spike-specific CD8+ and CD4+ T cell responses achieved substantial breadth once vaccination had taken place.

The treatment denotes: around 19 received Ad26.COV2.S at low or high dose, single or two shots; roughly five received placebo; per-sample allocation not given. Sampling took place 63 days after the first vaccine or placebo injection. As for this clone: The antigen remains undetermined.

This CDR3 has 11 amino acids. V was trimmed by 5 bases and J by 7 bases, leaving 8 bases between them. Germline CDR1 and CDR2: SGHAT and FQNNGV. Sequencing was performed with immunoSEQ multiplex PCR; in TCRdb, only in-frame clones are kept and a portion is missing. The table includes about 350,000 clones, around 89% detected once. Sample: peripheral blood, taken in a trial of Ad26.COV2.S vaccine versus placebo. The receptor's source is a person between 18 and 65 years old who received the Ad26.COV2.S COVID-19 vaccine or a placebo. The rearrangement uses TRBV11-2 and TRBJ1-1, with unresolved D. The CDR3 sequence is CASSLGGEAFF. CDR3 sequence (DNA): TGTGCCAGCAGCCTAGGTGGTGAAGCTTTCTTT.